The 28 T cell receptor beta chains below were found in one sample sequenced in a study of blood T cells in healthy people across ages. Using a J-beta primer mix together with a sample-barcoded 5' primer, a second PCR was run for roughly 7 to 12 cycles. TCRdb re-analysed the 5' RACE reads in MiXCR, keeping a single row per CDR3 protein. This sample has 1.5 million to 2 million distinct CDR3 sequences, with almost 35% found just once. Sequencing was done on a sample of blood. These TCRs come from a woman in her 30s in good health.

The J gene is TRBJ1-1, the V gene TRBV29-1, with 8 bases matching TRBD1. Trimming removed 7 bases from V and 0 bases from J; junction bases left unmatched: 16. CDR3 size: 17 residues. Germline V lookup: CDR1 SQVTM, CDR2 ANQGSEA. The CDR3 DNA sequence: TGCAGCGGTCAAACAGGGGGTCCAGTAACCTTGAACACTGAAGCTTTCTTT. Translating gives CSGQTGGPVTLNTEAFF.

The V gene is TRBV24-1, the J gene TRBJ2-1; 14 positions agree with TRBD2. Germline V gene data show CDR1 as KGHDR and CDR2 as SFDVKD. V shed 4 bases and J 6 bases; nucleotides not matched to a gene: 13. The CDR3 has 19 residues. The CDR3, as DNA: TGTGCCACCAGTGAACCCGGGACAGGGACTAGCGGGAGACCCAATGAGCAGTTCTTC. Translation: CATSEPGTGTSGRPNEQFF.

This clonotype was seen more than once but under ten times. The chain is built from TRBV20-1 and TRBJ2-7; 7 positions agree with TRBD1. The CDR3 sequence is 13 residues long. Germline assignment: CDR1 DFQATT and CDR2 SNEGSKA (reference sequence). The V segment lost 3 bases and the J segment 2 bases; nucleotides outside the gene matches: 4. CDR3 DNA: TGCAGTGCTAGGTCCAGGGGGACCTACGAGCAGTACTTC. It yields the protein CSARSRGTYEQYF.

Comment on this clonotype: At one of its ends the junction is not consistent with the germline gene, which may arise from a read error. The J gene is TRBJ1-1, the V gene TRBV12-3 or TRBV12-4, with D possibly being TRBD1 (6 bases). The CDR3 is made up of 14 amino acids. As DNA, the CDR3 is TGTACCAGCAGTTTTACGGGGGCGAACACTGAAGCTTTCTTT. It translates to CTSSFTGANTEAFF.

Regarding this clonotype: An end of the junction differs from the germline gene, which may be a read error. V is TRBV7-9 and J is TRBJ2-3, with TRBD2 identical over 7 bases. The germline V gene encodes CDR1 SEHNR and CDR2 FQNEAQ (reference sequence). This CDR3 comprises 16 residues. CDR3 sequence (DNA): TGTGCCAGCAGCTTATCCGTAGCGGGCCTCACAGGTACGCAGTATTTT. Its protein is CASSLSVAGLTGTQYF.

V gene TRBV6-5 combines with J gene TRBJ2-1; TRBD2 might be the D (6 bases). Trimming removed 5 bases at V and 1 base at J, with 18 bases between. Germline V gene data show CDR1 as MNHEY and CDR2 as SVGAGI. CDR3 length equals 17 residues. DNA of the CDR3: TGTGCCAGCAGTCTCCTCTGGGACTCGCCTTCCTACAATGAGCAGTTCTTC. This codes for CASSLLWDSPSYNEQFF.

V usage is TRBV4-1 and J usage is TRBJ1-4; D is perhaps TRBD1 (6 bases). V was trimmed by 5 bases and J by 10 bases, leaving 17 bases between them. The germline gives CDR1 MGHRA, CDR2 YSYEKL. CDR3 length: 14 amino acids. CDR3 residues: CASSSPTGLRKLFF. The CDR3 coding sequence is TGCGCCAGCAGCTCCCCGACAGGCTTGAGAAAACTGTTTTTT.

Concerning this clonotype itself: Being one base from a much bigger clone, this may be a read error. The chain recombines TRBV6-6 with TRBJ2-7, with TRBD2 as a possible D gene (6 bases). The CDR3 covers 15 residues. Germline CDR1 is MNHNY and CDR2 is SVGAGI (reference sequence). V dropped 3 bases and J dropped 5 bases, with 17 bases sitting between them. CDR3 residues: CASSYGGAQADEQYF. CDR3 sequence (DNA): TGTGCCAGCAGTTATGGAGGGGCCCAGGCCGACGAGCAGTACTTC.

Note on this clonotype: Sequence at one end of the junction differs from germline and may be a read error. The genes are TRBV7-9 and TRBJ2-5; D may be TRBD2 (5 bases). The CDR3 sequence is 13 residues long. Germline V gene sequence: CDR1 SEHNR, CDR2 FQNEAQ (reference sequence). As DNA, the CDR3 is TGTGCCTGCAGCTTAGCGAAGGACGGGACCCAGTACTTC. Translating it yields CACSLAKDGTQYF.

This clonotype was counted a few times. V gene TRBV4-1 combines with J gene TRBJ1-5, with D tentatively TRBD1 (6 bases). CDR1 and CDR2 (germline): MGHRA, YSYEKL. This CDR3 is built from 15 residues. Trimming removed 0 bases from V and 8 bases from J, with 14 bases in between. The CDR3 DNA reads TGCGCCAGCAGCCAAGATAGGGGCTCAGGGGAGCCCCAGCATTTT. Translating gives CASSQDRGSGEPQHF.

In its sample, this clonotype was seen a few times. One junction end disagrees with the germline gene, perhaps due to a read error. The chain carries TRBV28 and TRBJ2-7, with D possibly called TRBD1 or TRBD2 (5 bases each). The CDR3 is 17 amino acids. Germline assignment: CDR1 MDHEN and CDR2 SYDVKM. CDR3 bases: TGTGCCAGCAGTTTATCGCTTGGTGAGGGGTCCTCCCACGAGCAGTACTTC. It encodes CASSLSLGEGSSHEQYF.

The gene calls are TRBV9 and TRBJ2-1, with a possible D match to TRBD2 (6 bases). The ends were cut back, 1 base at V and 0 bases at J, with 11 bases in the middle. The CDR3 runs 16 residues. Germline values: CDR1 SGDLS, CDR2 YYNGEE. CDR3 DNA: TGTGCCAGCAGCGTAAGGGGACTGAGCTCCTACAATGAGCAGTTCTTC. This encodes CASSVRGLSSYNEQFF.

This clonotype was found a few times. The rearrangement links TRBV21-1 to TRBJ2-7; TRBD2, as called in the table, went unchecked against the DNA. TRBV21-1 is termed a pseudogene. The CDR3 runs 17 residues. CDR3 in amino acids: CASSSERQRGIHYEQYF. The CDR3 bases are TGTGCCAGCAGCTCGGAGCGGCAGCGGGGGATCCATTACGAGCAGTACTTC.

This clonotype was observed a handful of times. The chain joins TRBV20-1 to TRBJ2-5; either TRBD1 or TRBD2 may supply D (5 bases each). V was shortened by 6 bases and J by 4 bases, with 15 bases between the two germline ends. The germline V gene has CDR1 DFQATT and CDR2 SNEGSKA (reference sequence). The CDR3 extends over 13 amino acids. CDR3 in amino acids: CSALFRGRETQYF. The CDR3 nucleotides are TGCAGTGCCCTTTTCCGGGGACGAGAGACCCAGTACTTC.

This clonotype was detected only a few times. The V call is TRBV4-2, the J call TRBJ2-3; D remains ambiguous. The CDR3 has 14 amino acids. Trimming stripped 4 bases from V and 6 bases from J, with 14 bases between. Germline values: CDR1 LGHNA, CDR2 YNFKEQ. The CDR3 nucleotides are TGTGCCAGCAGCCTAGGGCTAGTCAGGGATACGCAGTATTTT. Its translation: CASSLGLVRDTQYF.

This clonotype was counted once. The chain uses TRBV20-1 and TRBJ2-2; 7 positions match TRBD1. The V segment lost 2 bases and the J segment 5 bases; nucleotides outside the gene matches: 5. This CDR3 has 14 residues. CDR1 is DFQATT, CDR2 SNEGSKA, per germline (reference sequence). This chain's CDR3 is CSARLDRQTGELFF. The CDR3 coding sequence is TGCAGTGCTAGATTGGACAGGCAAACCGGGGAGCTGTTTTTT.

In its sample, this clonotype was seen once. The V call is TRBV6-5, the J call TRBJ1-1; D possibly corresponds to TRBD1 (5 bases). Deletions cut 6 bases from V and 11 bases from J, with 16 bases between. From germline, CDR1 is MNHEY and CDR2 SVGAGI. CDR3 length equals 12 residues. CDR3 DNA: TGTGCCAGCAGCCGGGACGGTCGAGGGGCTTTCTTT. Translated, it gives CASSRDGRGAFF.

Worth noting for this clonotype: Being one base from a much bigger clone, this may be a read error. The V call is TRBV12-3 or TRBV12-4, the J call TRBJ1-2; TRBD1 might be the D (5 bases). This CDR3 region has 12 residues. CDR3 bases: TGTGCCAGCAGTTTGGGGCACTATGACTACACCTTC. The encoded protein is CASSLGHYDYTF.

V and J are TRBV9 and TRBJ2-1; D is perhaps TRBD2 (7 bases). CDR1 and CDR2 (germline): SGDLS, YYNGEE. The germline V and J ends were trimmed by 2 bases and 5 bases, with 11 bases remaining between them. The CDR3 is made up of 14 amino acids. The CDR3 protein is CASSVAGADNEQFF. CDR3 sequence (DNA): TGTGCCAGCAGCGTTGCGGGGGCGGACAATGAGCAGTTCTTC.

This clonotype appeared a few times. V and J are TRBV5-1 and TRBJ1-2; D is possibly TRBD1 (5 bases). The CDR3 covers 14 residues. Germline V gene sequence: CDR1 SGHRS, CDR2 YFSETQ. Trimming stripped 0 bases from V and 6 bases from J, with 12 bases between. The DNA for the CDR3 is TGCGCCAGCAGCTTGGCCCGAGGGGCTGATGGCTACACCTTC. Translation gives CASSLARGADGYTF.

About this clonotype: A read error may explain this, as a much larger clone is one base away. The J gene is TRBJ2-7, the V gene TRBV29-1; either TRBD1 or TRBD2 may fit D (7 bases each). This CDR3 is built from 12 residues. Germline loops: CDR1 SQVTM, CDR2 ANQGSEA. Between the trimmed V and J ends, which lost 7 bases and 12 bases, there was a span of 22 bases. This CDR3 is CSAETGRETRYF. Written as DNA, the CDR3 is TGCAGCGCCGAGACAGGGCGGGAGACCCGGTACTTC.

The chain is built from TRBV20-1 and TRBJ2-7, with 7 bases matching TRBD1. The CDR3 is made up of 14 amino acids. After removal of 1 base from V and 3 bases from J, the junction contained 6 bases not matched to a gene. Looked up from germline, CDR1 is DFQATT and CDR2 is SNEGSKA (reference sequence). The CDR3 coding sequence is TGCAGTGCTAGAGCCCCGGGACAGATCTACGAGCAGTACTTC. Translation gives CSARAPGQIYEQYF.

The CDR3 DNA sequence: TGTGCCAGCAGCCCCGGGCCCTCGGGCATTCAGTACTTC. Translating gives CASSPGPSGIQYF. V is TRBV3-1 and J is TRBJ2-4; D is uncertain. Germline V gene lookup returns CDR1 LGHDT and CDR2 YNNKEL (reference sequence). V was trimmed by 4 bases and J by 9 bases, leaving 13 bases between them. This CDR3 is built from 13 residues.

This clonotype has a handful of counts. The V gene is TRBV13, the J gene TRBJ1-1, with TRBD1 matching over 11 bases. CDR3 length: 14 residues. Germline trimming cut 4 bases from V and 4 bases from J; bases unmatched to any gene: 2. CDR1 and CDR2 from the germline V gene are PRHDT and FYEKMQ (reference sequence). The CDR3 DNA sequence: TGTGCCAGCAGCTGGACAGGGGGCTTCACTGAAGCTTTCTTT. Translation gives CASSWTGGFTEAFF.

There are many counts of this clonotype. CDR3 in DNA: TGCAGTGCCCACTCACTCCTCAGCTACGAGCAGTACTTC. Translating gives CSAHSLLSYEQYF. V and J are TRBV20-1 and TRBJ2-7, with D hard to call. Per germline, CDR1 DFQATT and CDR2 SNEGSKA (reference sequence). The CDR3 spans 13 residues. The V end was cut by 6 bases, the J end by 3 bases, with 15 bases between.

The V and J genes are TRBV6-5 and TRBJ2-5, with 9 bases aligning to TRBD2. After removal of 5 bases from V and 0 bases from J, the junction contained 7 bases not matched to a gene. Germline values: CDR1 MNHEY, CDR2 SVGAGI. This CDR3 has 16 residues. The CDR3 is CASSPTSGFYQETQYF. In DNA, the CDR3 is TGTGCCAGCAGTCCTACTAGCGGGTTTTACCAAGAGACCCAGTACTTC.

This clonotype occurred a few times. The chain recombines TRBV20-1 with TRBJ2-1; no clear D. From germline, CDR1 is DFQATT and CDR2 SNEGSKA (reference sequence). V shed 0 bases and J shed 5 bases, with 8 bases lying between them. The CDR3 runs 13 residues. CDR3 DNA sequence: TGCAGTGCTAGAGATGGAACAGACAATGAGCAGTTCTTC. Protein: CSARDGTDNEQFF.

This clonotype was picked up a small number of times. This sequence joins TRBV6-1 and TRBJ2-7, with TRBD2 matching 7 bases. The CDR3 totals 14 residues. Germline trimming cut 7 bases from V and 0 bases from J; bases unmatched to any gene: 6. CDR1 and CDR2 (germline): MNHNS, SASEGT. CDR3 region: CASNPAGSSYEQYF. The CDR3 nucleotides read TGTGCCAGCAACCCAGCGGGGAGCTCCTACGAGCAGTACTTC.